This is a list of T cell receptor beta chains from one sample in a study of cytomegalovirus exposure and HLA in healthy donors. The assay was immunoSEQ multiplex PCR, and TCRdb's table has in-frame clones only and misses some. The data hold about 210,000 clones, with nearly 80% observed a single time. The specimen sequenced was PBMCs. The receptor set was obtained from a male donor in good health and CMV-seronegative. Each CDR3 is given with its conserved first and last residue. The D gene is left open where the match is weak.

cdr3_aa v_call cdr3_length d_call
CASSWWDSPYEQYF TRBV5-4 14 TRBD1
CASSWDIEETQYF TRBV5-6 13 .
CASSRAGVNTEAFF TRBV4-1 14 .
CAISAQGTGEDTQYF TRBV10-3 15 .
CASSLYSLYRANYGYTF TRBV27 17 .
CASRPGPSYGYTF TRBV28 13 .
CAASRVATEAFF TRBV30 12 .
CASSPVRGLINEKLFF TRBV18 16 .
CATPGDRGTYEQYF TRBV28 14 TRBD1
CASSSQPIRERDTEAFF TRBV21-1 17 .
CASSPPDRFQETQYF TRBV7-9 15 .
CASSPVIRDMNTEAFF TRBV19 16 .
CAKGSTRVSDQPQHF TRBV27 15 .
CASSTGQGMWEQYF TRBV7-8 14 TRBD1
CASNLGTASNQPQHF TRBV19 15 TRBD1
CASSAGNSNQPQHF TRBV7-9 14 .
CASSYTRTGAYEQYF TRBV6-1 15 TRBD1
CASSGDREDYGYTF TRBV28 14 TRBD1
CASSSRGKQYF TRBV7-2 11 .
CASSSATDYTGSYNEQFF TRBV28 18 .
CASSQDQGANTEAFF TRBV4-3 15 .
CASSPVPGLAGDEQFF TRBV18 16 TRBD2
CASSEAWGQNYEQYF TRBV6-1 15 TRBD1
CASSPQGQGGSEPQHF TRBV27 16 TRBD1
CASSQETLGGGSYNEQFF TRBV4-3 18 TRBD2
CASSRDRTNSPLHF TRBV6-4 14 TRBD1
CASSRTGVDNEQFF TRBV7-3 14 TRBD1
CASILYGAGLTDTQYF TRBV7-9 16 .
CASSQDLAGGGDTQYF TRBV4-2 16 TRBD2
CASSYEVEGAEAFF TRBV6-5 14 .
CARSWTSYNEQFF TRBV5-3 13 TRBD2
CASSLAPTGVRRGNEKLFF TRBV7-9 19 .
CASSIRFGEAFF TRBV6-5 12 .
CASGTRTSGKYNEQFF TRBV28 16 TRBD2
CASSSITNPSYNEQFF TRBV11-2 16 .
CASSPQEGLYTF TRBV28 12 .
CADLRTGSSYEQYF TRBV2 14 TRBD1
CASSLEASGNEQYF TRBV7-2 14 TRBD2
CASSLEQGPRVEQFF TRBV27 15 .
CASSEVDRVAQPQHF TRBV6-1 15 TRBD1
CSVVGGEQGVTDTQYF TRBV29-1 16 TRBD1
CAISDDTSYEQYF TRBV10-3 13 .
CASSLRASNNSPLHF TRBV7-3 15 .
CASGGQGGTEAFF TRBV9 13 TRBD1
CSSSLAIALGSGEQYF TRBV7-9 16 .
CASSFRTASYEQYF TRBV4-1 14 .
CAWSVLSYEQYF TRBV30 12 .
CASSLYDRGPNRLVYSPLHF TRBV27 20 TRBD1
CASSEAGRGDYGYTF TRBV2 15 .